This T cell receptor (beta chain) stems from a study of siplizumab effects on memory and regulatory T cells. Study-wide points: The Treg-derived share of mappable alloreactive CD4+ clones averaged about 68% with siplizumab and 26.9% in controls. Apparently key alloresponse contributors, naive T cells also seemed more diverse than memory cells. In the presence of siplizumab, alloreactive sequences traceable to unstimulated CD4+ memory cells were significantly reduced.

V shed 7 bases, J shed 6 bases, and the junction held 15 bases outside the gene matches. This CDR3 spans 16 amino acids. Germline CDR1 is LNHDA and CDR2 is SQIVND (reference sequence). About 10^5 TCR templates were assayed per sample. Libraries were prepared by immunoSEQ multiplex PCR; TCRdb keeps only in-frame clonotypes and omits some of them. The data show approximately 50,000 clones, over 90% seen once. As regards this clone: Its specificity is unknown.

The specimen sequenced was CD8+ T cells sorted from blood. The clonotype comes from a human donor in good health. V is TRBV19 and J is TRBJ1-5; 7 bases align to TRBD1. The CDR3 region is CASIPRATGPSQPQHF. Written as DNA, the CDR3 is TGTGCCAGTATCCCAAGAGCGACAGGGCCCAGTCAGCCCCAGCATTTT. Full variable domain (remainder filled in from reference TRBV19 and TRBJ1-5): DGGITQSPKYLFRKEGQNVTLSCEQNLNHDAMYWYRQDPGQGLRLIYYSQIVNDFQKGDIAEGYSVSREKKESFPLTVTSAQKNPTAFYLCASIPRATGPSQPQHFGDGTRLSIL.